These 18 T cell receptor beta chains were all obtained from the same sample, sequenced in a study of blood T cell repertoires in COVID-19. Profiling relied on immunoSEQ multiplex PCR, and the TCRdb table lists in-frame clones only, not all of them. Among approximately 430,000 clones listed, 86% were seen once. The sequenced sample was peripheral blood. The receptors derive from a woman in her twenties or thirties with active or convalescent COVID-19.

This clone was seen a few times. The gene calls are TRBV6-5 and TRBJ1-2; no firm D call. V lost 5 bases and J lost 2, with 9 bases in between. The V gene's germline CDR1 is MNHEY and CDR2 SVGAGI. The CDR3 length is 13 residues. The chain's CDR3 is CASSIVENYGYTF. CDR3 nucleotide sequence: TGTGCCAGCAGTATAGTTGAAAACTATGGCTACACCTTC.

This clone was seen a few times. V and J are TRBV3-1 (or the pseudogene TRBV3-2) and TRBJ2-7; TRBD2 aligns across 8 bases. Trimming removed 3 bases from V and 1 base from J; junction bases left unmatched: 8. This CDR3 is built from 16 residues. Germline-derived CDR1 and CDR2 are LGHDT and YNNKEL (reference sequence). CDR3 residues: CASSQGLAGLSYEQYF. CDR3 in DNA: TGTGCCAGCAGCCAGGGCCTAGCGGGCTTGTCCTACGAGCAGTACTTC.

The chain couples TRBV6-4 to TRBJ2-1; TRBD2 aligns across 10 bases. The V and J ends lost 4 bases and 2 bases, in that order; junction bases with no gene match: 5. CDR1 is MRHNA and CDR2 is SNTAGT in the germline V gene. CDR3 size: 16 residues. The CDR3, as DNA: TGTGCCAGCAGTGGGCTAGCGGGAGCGGCCTACAATGAGCAGTTCTTC. Protein sequence: CASSGLAGAAYNEQFF.

This clone was detected many times. The rearrangement links TRBV6-6 to TRBJ1-1; TRBD1 matches 7 bases. This CDR3 has 15 amino acids. J gave up 5 bases and V 6 bases, and 12 bases lay outside the gene matches. Germline CDR1 reads MNHNY; CDR2 reads SVGAGI (reference sequence). The CDR3 sequence: CASRFETGVRTEAFF. The DNA of the CDR3 is TGTGCCAGCAGGTTTGAAACAGGGGTAAGGACTGAAGCTTTCTTT.

The V and J genes are TRBV28 and TRBJ1-5; a possible D gene is TRBD1 (5 bases). Trimming removed 3 bases at V and 7 bases at J, with 16 bases between. Germline CDR1 is MDHEN and CDR2 is SYDVKM. This CDR3 contains 15 residues. CDR3 region: CASSFLGRVRQPQHF. The CDR3, as DNA: TGTGCCAGCAGTTTCCTGGGCAGGGTAAGGCAGCCCCAGCATTTT.

This clone was picked up a small number of times. The V and J genes are TRBV5-1 and TRBJ1-6, with D possibly being TRBD1 (5 bases). The CDR3 is made up of 14 amino acids. The V and J ends lost 0 bases and 10 bases respectively, with 11 bases between them. Germline V lookup: CDR1 SGHRS, CDR2 YFSETQ. DNA of the CDR3: TGCGCCAGCAGCTTGGAAGGGGCTGGATCACCCCTCCACTTT. It translates to CASSLEGAGSPLHF.

The J gene is TRBJ1-6, the V gene TRBV27; D remains ambiguous. This CDR3 comprises 16 residues. Trimming shortened V by 6 bases and J by 0 bases, and 12 bases separated the two germline ends. In germline, CDR1 is MNHEY, CDR2 SMNVEV (reference sequence). The CDR3: CASSRLRFSYNSPLHF. The DNA for the CDR3 is TGTGCCAGCAGCCGACTGCGATTCTCCTATAATTCACCCCTCCACTTT.

The chain recombines TRBV4-2 with TRBJ1-6; D is ambiguous. Germline loops: CDR1 LGHNA, CDR2 YNFKEQ. The CDR3 length is 15 residues. Trimming removed 0 bases at V and 6 bases at J, with 9 bases between. CDR3 loop: CASSQDQQFNSPLHF. Written as DNA, the CDR3 is TGTGCCAGCAGCCAAGATCAACAGTTTAATTCACCCCTCCACTTT.

In this sample, this clone turned up a few times. The CDR3 nucleotides are TGCGCCAGCAGCCCCAGGACTGGGATTTACGAGCAGTACTTC. It translates to CASSPRTGIYEQYF. This sequence joins TRBV4-1 and TRBJ2-7; a possible D gene is TRBD2 (5 bases). Germline loops: CDR1 MGHRA, CDR2 YSYEKL. Deletions cut 4 bases from V and 4 bases from J, with 14 bases between. The CDR3 is 14 residues long.

The rearrangement uses TRBV6-1 and TRBJ1-1; D remains unclear. V lost 0 bases and J 0 bases, leaving 20 bases between the germline ends. Germline V CDR1 and CDR2: MNHNS, SASEGT. The CDR3 totals 19 residues. The DNA for the CDR3 is TGTGCCAGCAGTGAAGCGGTCGGGGAGGGAGGGATGATGAACACTGAAGCTTTCTTT. Translated, it gives CASSEAVGEGGMMNTEAFF.

This clone has only a few counts. This chain links TRBV4-1 with TRBJ1-1, with a possible D match to TRBD1 (6 bases). The germline V gene has CDR1 MGHRA and CDR2 YSYEKL. CDR3 length equals 14 residues. Trimming left V 3 bases short and J 2 bases short, with 10 bases between. CDR3 residues: CASSQGDKNTEAFF. CDR3 sequence (DNA): TGCGCCAGCAGCCAGGGGGACAAAAACACTGAAGCTTTCTTT.

The J gene is TRBJ1-5, the V gene TRBV27; 9 bases are shared with TRBD1. The CDR3 is 15 amino acids. The V gene's germline CDR1 is MNHEY and CDR2 SMNVEV (reference sequence). V was pared by 6 bases and J by 0 bases, with 3 bases of the junction left unmatched. The CDR3 bases are TGTGCCAGCAGCTGGACAGGGGATAGCAATCAGCCCCAGCATTTT. It is translated as CASSWTGDSNQPQHF.

This chain links TRBV7-8 with TRBJ1-2; possibly TRBD1 for D (6 bases). The CDR3 spans 14 residues. V was cut by 1 base and J by 6 bases, with 12 bases left in between. Germline V gene data show CDR1 as SGHVS and CDR2 as FQNEAQ. The CDR3 protein is CASSLGPGDHGYTF. DNA for the CDR3: TGTGCCAGCAGCTTAGGTCCAGGGGACCATGGCTACACCTTC.

The chain is built from TRBV18 and TRBJ1-2; weak D call: TRBD1 (5 bases). V lost 4 bases and J lost 3, with 9 bases in between. The CDR3 runs 13 residues. Germline V CDR1 and CDR2: KGHSH, LQKENI. The CDR3 protein is CASSLWGDYGYTF. The DNA for the CDR3 is TGTGCCAGCTCACTTTGGGGGGACTATGGCTACACCTTC.

The chain carries TRBV15 and TRBJ1-3; D not resolved. In germline, CDR1 is LNHNV, CDR2 YYDKDF (reference sequence). V was shortened by 1 base and J by 0 bases, with 13 bases between the two germline ends. CDR3 length: 17 residues. CDR3 sequence (DNA): TGTGCCACCAGCAGAGTTTTAGGGAGACCCTCTGGAAACACCATATATTTT. The encoded protein is CATSRVLGRPSGNTIYF. Full variable domain (rest looked up from reference TRBV15 and TRBJ1-3): DAMVIQNPRYQVTQFGKPVTLSCSQTLNHNVMYWYQQKSSQAPKLLFHYYDKDFNNEADTPDNFQSRRPNTSFCFLDIRSPGLGDTAMYLCATSRVLGRPSGNTIYFGEGSWLTVV.

The chain has TRBV3-1 (or the pseudogene TRBV3-2) and TRBJ1-2; 9 nucleotides agree with TRBD1. There are 15 residues in the CDR3. V lost 3 bases and J lost 2; bases outside the gene matches: 4. Germline assignment: CDR1 LGHDT and CDR2 YNNKEL (reference sequence). CDR3: CASSQKQGANYGYTF. For the CDR3, the DNA is TGTGCCAGCAGCCAGAAACAGGGGGCCAACTATGGCTACACCTTC.

This chain connects TRBV5-8 to TRBJ1-3; the match to TRBD1 covers 8 bases. Trimming removed 3 bases from V and 0 bases from J; junction bases left unmatched: 5. Germline lookup yields CDR1 SGHTS and CDR2 YDEGEE. The CDR3 is 16 amino acids. CDR3 DNA sequence: TGTGCCAGCAGCTCTCAGGGGGCAAGCTCTGGAAACACCATATATTTT. Translated, it gives CASSSQGASSGNTIYF.

In nucleotides, the CDR3 is TGCGCCAGCAGCGCACCGGGACAGGGAGTAGGAGAGCAGTTCTTC. It is translated as CASSAPGQGVGEQFF. The chain has TRBV4-1 and TRBJ2-1, with 9 bases fitting TRBD1. CDR1 and CDR2 from the germline V gene are MGHRA and YSYEKL. V gave up 5 bases and J gave up 10 bases; unmatched junction bases: 12. The CDR3 is 15 residues long.